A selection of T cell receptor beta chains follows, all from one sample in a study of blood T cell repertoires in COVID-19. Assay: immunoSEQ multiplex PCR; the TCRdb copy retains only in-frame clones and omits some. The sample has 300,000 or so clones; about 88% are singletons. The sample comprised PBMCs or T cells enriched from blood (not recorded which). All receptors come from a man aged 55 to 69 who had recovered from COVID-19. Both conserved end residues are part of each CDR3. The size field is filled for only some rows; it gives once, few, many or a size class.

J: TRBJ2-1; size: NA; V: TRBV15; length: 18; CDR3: CATKGTSGGAVSYNEQFF
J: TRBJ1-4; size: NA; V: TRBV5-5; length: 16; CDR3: CASSRQGQTTNEKLFF
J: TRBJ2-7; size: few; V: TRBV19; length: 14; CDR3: CASSFQGGIYEQYF
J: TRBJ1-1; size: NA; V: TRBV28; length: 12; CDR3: CASNVQDTEAFF
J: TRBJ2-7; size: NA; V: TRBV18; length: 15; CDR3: CASSPTSGSVLEQYF
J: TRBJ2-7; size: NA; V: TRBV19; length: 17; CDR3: CASSMGTGAGGNYEQYF
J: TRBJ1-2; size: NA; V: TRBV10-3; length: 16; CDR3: CAISRDRGSTYYGYTF
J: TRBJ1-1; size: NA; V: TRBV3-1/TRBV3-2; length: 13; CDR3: CASSQAGVPKAFF
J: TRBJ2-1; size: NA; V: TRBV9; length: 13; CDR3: CASSVGTSGEQFF
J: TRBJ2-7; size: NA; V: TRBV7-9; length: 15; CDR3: CASSLGLAGLDEQYF
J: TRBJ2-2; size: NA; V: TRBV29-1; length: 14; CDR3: CSVGASRDGGELFF
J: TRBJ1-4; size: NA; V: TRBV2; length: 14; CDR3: CASSDDRGPEKLFF
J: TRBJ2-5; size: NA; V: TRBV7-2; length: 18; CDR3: CASSTGSLAGSLGETQYF
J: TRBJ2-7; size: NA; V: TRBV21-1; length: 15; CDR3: CASSKAGQGIYEQYF
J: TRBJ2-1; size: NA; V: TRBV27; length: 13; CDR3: CASSPNGRSEQFF
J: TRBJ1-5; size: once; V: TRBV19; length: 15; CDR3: CASSWDRANNQPQHF
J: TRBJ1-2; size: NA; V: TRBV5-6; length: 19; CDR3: CASSFLKSGTGASYYGYTF
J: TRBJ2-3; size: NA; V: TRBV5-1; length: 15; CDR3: CASSFRLAGADTQYF
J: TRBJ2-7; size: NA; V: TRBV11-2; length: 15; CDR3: CASSYQRQGTYEQYF
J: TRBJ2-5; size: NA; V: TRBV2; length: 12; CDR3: CASSGQGQTQYF
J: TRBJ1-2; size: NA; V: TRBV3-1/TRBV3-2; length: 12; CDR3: CASSPNSYGYTF
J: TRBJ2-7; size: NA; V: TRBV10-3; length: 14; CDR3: CAISQGPISYEQYF
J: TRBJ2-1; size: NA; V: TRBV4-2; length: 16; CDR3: CASSQERQDSYNEQFF
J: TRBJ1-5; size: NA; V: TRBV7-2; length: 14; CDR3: CASSLEGLNQPQHF
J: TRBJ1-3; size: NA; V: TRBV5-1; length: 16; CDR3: CASSTLGQSSGNTIYF
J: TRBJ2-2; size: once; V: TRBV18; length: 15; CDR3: CASSPGTANTGELFF
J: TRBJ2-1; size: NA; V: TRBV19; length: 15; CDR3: CASSTSSGRAGEQFF
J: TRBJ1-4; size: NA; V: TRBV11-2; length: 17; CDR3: CASSSGTGGLSNEKLFF
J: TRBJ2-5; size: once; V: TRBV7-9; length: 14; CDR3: CASSLALGGETQYF